This TCR beta chain was observed in a study of cytomegalovirus exposure and HLA in healthy donors. Primers for the PCR totalled 60 Vbeta and 13 Jbeta. Assay: immunoSEQ multiplex PCR; the TCRdb copy retains only in-frame clones and omits some. The table lists more than 200,000 clones, over 75% of them singletons, with around 1.8% in the top ten. Germline V CDR1 and CDR2: SGHVS, FQNEAQ. This CDR3 has 16 residues. Trimming cost V 2 bases and J 4 bases; bases outside gene matches: 7. This receptor was obtained from a man between 18 and 35 years old in good health and CMV-seronegative. The rearrangement joins TRBV7-8 to TRBJ2-1; TRBD2 matches 8 bases. The sequencing sample was made of PBMCs. CDR3 in DNA: TGTGCCAGCAGCTTAATGGGTAGCGGGAATTACAATGAGCAGTTCTTC. This codes for CASSLMGSGNYNEQFF.